This paragraph reports one TCR beta chain. A CD45RA+ naive subset and a CD45RA-negative memory subset were split from CD4+ cells. Repertoires were generated with immunoSEQ multiplex PCR, while TCRdb's copy carries only in-frame clones and drops some. This sample yields a few million clones, of which approximately 95% are seen a single time; about 0.39% belongs to the top ten. This entry comes from a study of shared clonotypes between healthy human individuals. Germline CDR1 and CDR2: LNHDA and SQIVND (reference sequence). V lost 1 base and J lost 2, with 6 bases in between. The CDR3 totals 14 residues.

This receptor was taken from a young man in good health. Some clones in this sample may be carry-over from other donors' samples. Sequenced: naive CD4+ T cells from PBMCs. Subset of the sample: CD45RA+ positively selected. This chain joins TRBV19 and TRBJ1-5; D ambiguous. The CDR3 sequence is CASSIVVGNQPQHF. For the CDR3, the DNA is TGTGCCAGTAGTATAGTAGTTGGCAATCAGCCCCAGCATTTT.